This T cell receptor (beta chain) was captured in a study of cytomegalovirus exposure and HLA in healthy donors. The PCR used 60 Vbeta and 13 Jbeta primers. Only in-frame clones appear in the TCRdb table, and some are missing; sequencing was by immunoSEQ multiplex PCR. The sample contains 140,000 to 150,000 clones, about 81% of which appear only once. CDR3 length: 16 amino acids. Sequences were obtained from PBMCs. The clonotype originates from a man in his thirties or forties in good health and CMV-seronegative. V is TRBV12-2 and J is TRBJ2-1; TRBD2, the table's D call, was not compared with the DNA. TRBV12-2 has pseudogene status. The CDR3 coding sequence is TGTGCAAGTCGCCGGAGAACTAGCGGTGACTGTAATGAGCAGTTCTTC. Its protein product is CASRRRTSGDCNEQFF.